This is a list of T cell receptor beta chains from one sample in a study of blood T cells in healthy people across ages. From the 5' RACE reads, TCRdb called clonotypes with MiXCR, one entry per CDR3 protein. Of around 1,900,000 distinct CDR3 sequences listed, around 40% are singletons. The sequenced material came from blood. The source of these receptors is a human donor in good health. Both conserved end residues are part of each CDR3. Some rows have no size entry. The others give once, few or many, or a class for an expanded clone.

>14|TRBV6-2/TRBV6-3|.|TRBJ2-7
CASRLVLLGAKQYF
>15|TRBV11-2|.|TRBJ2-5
CASSTSGTGQETQYF
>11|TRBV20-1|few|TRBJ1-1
CRGASNTEAFF
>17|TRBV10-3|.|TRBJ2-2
CAISGLAGQPSTGELFF
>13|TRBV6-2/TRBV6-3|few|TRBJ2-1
CASAKNPYNEQFF
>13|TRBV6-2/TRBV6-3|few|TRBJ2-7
CASKGGGWDEQYF
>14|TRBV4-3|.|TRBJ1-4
CASSLYRVSEKLFF
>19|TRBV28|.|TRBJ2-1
CASSLVVVGAQGSYNEQFF
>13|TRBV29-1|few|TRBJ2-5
CSVVGGAGETQYF
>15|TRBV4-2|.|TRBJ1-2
CASSQDQTGYYGYTF
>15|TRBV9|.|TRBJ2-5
CASSVSPSREETQYF
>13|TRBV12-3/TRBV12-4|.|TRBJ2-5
CASSARGRETQYF
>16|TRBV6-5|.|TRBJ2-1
CASSYSRSGSYNEQFF
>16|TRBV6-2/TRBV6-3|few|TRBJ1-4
CASTYDSDRVNEKLFF
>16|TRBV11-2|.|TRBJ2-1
CASSLILTSGRREQFF
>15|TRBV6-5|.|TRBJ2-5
CASSPFRGGQETQYF
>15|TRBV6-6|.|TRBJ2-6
CASSYFTSGANVLTF
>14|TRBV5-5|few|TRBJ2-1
CASSARGDRAMEFF
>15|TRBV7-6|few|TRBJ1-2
CASSLGPGPQYGYTF
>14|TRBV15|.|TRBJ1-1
CATSRDGTDEEAFF
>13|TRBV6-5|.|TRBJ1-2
CASSPSDGAGYTF
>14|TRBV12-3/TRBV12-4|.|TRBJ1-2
CASSLGGMAYGYTF
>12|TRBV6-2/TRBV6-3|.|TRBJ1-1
CASTQGSTEAFF
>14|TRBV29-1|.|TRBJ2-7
CSVEKPGQGLEQYF
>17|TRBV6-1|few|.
CASSEDTGRTSFYEQYF
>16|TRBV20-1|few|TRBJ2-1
CSARERLGGSYNEQFF
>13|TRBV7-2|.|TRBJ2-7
CASSLVPRYEQYF
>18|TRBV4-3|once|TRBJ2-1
CASSQDIAGGFAYNEQFF
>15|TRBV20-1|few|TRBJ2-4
CSARDPQGAKNIQYF
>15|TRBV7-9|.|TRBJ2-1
CASSLVERGLHEQFF
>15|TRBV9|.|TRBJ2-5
CASSVVASGGNEQYF
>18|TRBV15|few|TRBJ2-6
CATTKAGGELFGANVLTF
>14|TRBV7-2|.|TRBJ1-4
CASSPGTPSEKLFF
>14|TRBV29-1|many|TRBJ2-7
CSALGQQTPGEQYF
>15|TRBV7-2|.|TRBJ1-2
CASSLAFNGAFGYTF
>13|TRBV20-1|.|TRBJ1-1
CSAAGQAETEAFF
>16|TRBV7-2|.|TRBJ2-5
CASSPLKRGPQETQHF
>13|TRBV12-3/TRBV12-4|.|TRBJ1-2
CASSFGPAYGYTF
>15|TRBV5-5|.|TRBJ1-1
CASSSIAGTNTEAFF
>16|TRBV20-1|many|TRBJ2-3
CSARVGVSGEYATQYF
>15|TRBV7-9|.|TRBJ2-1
CASSSGGSNYNEQFF
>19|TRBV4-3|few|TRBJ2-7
CASSQGPSTPGQGLYEQYF
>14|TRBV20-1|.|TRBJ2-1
CSALRRDSYNEQFF
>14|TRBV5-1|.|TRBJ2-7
CASSSERQASEQYF
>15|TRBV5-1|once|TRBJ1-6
CASSLGQFDNSPLHF
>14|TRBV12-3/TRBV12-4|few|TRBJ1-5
CASSLAGGRGPQHF
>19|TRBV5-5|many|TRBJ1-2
CASSSGLGGGGSRYYGYTF
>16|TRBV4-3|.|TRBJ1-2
CASSHDRGPTNYGYTF
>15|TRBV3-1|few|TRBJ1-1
CASSQTAGGNTEAFF
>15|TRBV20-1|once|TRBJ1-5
CSAPSGRGLSQPQHF
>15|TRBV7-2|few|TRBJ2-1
CASSLARSKYNEQFF
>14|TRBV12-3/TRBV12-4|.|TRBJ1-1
CASSPQGQRRQAFF
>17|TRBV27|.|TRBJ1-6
CASSLGVGKIYNSPLHF
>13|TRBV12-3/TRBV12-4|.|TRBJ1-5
CASSWGPSQPQHF
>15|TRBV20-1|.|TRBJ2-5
CSASSVAGGKETQYF
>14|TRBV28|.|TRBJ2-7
CASSINWASYEQYF
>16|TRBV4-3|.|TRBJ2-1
CASSQEWRGSYNEQFF
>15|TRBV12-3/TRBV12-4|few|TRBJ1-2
CASSPRDRGYYGYTF
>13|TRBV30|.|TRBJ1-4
CAWKPGPPEKLFF